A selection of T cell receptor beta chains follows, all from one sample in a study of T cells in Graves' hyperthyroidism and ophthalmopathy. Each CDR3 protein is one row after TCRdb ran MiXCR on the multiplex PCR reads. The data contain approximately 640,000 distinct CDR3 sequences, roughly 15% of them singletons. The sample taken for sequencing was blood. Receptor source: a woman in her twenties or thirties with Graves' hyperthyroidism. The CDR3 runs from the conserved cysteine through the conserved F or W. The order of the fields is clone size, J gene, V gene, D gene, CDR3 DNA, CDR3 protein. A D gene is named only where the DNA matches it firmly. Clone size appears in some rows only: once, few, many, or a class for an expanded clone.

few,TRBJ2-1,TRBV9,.,TGTGCCAGCAGCGTAGGGTTGGAGGGGAATGAGCAGTTCTTC,CASSVGLEGNEQFF
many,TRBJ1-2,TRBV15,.,TGTGCCACCAGCACCTACAGGGATACGGGCTACACCTTC,CATSTYRDTGYTF
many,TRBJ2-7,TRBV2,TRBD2,TGTGCCAGCAGACTAGCGGACTACGAGCAGTACTTC,CASRLADYEQYF
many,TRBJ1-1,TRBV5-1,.,TGCGCCAGCAGCTTCGACCAGGACACTGAAGCTTTCTTT,CASSFDQDTEAFF
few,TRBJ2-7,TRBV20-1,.,TGCAGTGCGTTCAGTTACGAGCAGTACTTC,CSAFSYEQYF
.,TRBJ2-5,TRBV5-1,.,TGCGCCAGCAGCGCAAGGGTTGACCAAGAGACCCAGTACTTC,CASSARVDQETQYF
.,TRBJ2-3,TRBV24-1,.,TGTGCCACCAGTTACAGAACTAGCACAGATACGCAGTATTTT,CATSYRTSTDTQYF
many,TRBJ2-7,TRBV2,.,TGTGCCAGCATGGGGGAGGGGGTCGTGCAGTACTTC,CASMGEGVVQYF
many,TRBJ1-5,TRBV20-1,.,TGCAGTGCTAGCGAGATGGGGCCTTGGCAGCCCCAGCATTTT,CSASEMGPWQPQHF
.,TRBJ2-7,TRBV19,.,TGTGCCAGTAGTATCGGGTTTGGTGGGAGCTACGAGCAGTACTTC,CASSIGFGGSYEQYF
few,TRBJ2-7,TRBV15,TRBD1,TGTGCCACCAGCAGGAGCAGGGGGACCTACGAGCAGTACTTC,CATSRSRGTYEQYF
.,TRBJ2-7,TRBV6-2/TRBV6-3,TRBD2,TGTGCCAGCAGTCGCGGACTAGCGGGAGCGGCGAGAGAGCAGTACTTC,CASSRGLAGAAREQYF